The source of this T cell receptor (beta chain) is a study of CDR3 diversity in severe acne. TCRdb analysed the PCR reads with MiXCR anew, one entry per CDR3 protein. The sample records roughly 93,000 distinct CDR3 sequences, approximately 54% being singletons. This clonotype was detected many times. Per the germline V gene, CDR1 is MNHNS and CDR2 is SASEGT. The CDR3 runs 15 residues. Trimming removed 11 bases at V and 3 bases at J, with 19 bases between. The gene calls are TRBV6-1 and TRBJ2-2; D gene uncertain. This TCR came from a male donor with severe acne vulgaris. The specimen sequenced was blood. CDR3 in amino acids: CAQGPLTDYTGELFF. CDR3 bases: TGTGCCCAAGGGCCGCTCACGGATTACACCGGGGAGCTGTTTTTT.